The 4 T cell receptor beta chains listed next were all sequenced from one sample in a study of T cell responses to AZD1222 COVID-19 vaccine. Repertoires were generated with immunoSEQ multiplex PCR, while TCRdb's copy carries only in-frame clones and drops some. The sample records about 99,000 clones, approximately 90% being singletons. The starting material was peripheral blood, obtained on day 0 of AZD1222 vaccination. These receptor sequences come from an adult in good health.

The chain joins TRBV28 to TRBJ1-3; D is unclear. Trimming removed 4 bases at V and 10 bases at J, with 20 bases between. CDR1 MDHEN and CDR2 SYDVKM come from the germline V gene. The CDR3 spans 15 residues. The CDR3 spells CASSSGQVRRQTIYF. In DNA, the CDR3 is TGTGCCAGCAGTTCTGGCCAGGTTCGTAGGCAAACCATATATTTT.

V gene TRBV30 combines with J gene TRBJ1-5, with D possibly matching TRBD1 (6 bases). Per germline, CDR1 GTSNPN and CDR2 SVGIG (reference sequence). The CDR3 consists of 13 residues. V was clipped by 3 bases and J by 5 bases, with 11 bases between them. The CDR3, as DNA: TGTGCCTGGAGCCCGGGGGGCGATCAGCCCCAGCATTTT. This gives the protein CAWSPGGDQPQHF.

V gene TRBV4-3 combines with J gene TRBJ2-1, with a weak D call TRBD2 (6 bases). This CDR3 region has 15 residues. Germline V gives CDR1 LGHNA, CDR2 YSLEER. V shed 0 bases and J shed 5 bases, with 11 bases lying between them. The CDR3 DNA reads TGCGCCAGCAGCCAAGATTACCGCGGGAACAATGAGCAGTTCTTC. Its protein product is CASSQDYRGNNEQFF.

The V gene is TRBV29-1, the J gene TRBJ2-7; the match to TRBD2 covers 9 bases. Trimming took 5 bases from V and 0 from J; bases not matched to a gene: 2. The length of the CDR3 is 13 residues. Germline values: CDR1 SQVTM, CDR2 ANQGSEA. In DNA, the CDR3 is TGCAGCGTTAGTAGCGGGAGCTCCTACGAGCAGTACGTC. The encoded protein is CSVSSGSSYEQYV.